This T cell receptor (beta chain) came from a study of shared clonotypes between healthy human individuals. For the study at large: Contributing individuals were a couple of females and a few males aged 18 to 49. Notes on the study in general: In a handful of donors, around 5.5% of naive CD4 clonotypes appeared in common. Naive subsets tended to show greater estimated richness than memory subsets.

To note about this clone: What it recognizes is unknown.

V was pared by 4 bases and J by 0 bases, with 6 bases between. The CDR3 length is 13 residues. CDR1 is LNHNV, CDR2 YYDKDF, per germline (reference sequence). Profiled with immunoSEQ multiplex PCR; TCRdb holds only in-frame clones, not every one. The table includes about 660,000 clones, around 74% detected once. This chain connects TRBV15 to TRBJ2-5; D ambiguous. Sequenced material: memory CD4+ T cells sorted from blood. Subset specified: CD45RA-negative fraction. This TCR came from a woman in her twenties or thirties in good health. The CDR3 DNA follows: TGTGCCACCAGCAACGGGTACCAAGAGACCCAGTACTTC. It codes for CATSNGYQETQYF.